The text below deals with one T cell receptor (beta chain). In the same sample, other DNA sequences code for this CDR3. These data are taken from a study of shared clonotypes between healthy human individuals. Per the germline V gene, CDR1 is MNHEY and CDR2 is SMNVEV (reference sequence). The CDR3 covers 13 residues. With 3 bases removed from V and 0 bases from J, the gap between germline ends came to 5 bases. CD8 cells classed as naive were CD45RO-negative and positively selected for CCR7, excluding terminally differentiated effector memory CD45RA+ cells. The data were produced by immunoSEQ multiplex PCR, yet TCRdb's version contains in-frame clones alone and is incomplete. The sample holds about 2.2 million clones, approximately 94% seen once.

The genes are TRBV27 and TRBJ1-2; no definite D call. This TCR was recovered from a man aged 18 to 35 in good health. Some clones in this sample may be carry-over from other donors' samples. The sample was naive CD8+ T cells from PBMCs. CDR3 sequence reads: CASSFYPNYGYTF. The DNA for the CDR3 is TGTGCCAGCAGTTTTTACCCTAACTATGGCTACACCTTC.